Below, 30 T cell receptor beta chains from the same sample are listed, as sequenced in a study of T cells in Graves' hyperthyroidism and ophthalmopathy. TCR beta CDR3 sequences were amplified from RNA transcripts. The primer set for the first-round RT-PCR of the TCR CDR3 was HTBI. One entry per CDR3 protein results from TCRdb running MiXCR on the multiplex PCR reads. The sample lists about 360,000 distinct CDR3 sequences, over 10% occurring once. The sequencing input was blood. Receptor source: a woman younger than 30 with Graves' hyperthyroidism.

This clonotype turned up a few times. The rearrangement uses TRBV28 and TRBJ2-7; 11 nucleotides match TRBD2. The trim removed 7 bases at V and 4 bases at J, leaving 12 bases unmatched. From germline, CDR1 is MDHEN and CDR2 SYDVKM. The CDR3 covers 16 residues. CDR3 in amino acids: CASIRLHGLAGYEQYF. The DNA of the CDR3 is TGTGCCAGCATCCGACTCCACGGACTAGCGGGTTACGAGCAGTACTTC.

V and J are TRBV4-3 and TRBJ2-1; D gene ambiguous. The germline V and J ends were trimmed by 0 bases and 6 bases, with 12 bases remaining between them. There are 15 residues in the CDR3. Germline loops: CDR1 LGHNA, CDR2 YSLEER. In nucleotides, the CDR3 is TGCGCCAGCAGCCAAGATACGGGCATAACCAATGAGCAGTTCTTC. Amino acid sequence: CASSQDTGITNEQFF.

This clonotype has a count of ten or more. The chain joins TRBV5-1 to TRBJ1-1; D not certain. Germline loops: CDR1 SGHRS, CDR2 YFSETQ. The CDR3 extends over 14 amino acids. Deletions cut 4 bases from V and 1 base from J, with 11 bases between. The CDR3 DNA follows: TGCGCCAGCAGCCCCTGGGAGGAGAACACTGAAGCTTTCTTT. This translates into CASSPWEENTEAFF.

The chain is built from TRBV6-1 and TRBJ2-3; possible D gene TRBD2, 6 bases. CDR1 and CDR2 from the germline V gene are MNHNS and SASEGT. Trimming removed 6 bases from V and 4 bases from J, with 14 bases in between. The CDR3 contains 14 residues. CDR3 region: CASSRNSGADTQYF. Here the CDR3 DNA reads TGTGCCAGCAGCCGAAACTCGGGGGCAGATACGCAGTATTTT.

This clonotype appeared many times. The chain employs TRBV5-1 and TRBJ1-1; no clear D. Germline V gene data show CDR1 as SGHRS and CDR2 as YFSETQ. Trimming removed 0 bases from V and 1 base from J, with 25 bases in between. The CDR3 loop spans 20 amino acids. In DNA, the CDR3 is TGCGCCAGCAGCTTGGCGGGAGGGTCGACCTCCTTTTCCACGAACACTGAAGCTTTCTTT. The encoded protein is CASSLAGGSTSFSTNTEAFF.

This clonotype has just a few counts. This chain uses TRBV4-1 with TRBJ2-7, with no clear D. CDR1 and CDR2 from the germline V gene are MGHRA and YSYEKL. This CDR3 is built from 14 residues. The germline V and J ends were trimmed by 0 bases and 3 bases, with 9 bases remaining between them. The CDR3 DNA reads TGCGCCAGCAGCCAAGATGGCCTTATCTACGAGCAGTACTTC. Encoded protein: CASSQDGLIYEQYF.

The CDR3 nucleotides are TGCGCCAGCAGCCAAGAGGCCGGGGCTTTACCTTATGAAAAACTGTTTTTT. It translates to CASSQEAGALPYEKLFF. This chain links TRBV4-3 with TRBJ1-4; TRBD1 is a possible D gene (5 bases). V was cut by 0 bases and J by 6 bases, with 17 bases left in between. Germline assignment: CDR1 LGHNA and CDR2 YSLEER. The CDR3 has 17 amino acids.

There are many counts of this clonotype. CDR3 DNA sequence: TGTGCCAGCAGTCTCCCGGAAGGGTATTCCGGCTACACCTTC. It encodes CASSLPEGYSGYTF. The rearrangement joins TRBV28 to TRBJ1-2; D is ambiguous. This CDR3 spans 14 amino acids. From germline, CDR1 is MDHEN and CDR2 SYDVKM. With 5 bases removed from V and 8 bases from J, the gap between germline ends came to 18 bases.

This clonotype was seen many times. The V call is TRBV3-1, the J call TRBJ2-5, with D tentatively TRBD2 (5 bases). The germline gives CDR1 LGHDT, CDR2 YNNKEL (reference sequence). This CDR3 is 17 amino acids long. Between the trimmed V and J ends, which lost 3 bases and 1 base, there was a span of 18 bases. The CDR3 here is CASSHSGLLVFQETQYF. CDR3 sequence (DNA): TGTGCCAGCAGCCACTCGGGGTTGTTAGTTTTCCAAGAGACCCAGTACTTC.

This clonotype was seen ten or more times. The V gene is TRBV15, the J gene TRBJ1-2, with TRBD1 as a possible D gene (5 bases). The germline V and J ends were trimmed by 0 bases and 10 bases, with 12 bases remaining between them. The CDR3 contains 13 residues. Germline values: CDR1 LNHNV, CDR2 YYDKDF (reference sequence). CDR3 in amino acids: CATSRDRTPLYTF. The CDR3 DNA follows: TGTGCCACCAGCAGAGACCGGACACCCCTCTACACCTTC.

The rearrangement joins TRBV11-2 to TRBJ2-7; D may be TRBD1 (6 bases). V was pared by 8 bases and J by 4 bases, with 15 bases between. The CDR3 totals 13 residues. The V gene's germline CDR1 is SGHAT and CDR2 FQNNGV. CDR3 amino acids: CASGLRTAYEQYF. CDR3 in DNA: TGTGCCAGCGGCCTTCGGACAGCTTACGAGCAGTACTTC.

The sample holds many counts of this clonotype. CDR3 DNA sequence: TGCAGTGCTCCGGTCACAGGAGGGAACACTGAAGCTTTCTTT. Translating gives CSAPVTGGNTEAFF. V and J are TRBV20-1 and TRBJ1-1; D is perhaps TRBD1 (5 bases). Germline lookup yields CDR1 DFQATT and CDR2 SNEGSKA (reference sequence). The CDR3 loop spans 14 amino acids. Trimming stripped 5 bases from V and 1 base from J, with 14 bases between.

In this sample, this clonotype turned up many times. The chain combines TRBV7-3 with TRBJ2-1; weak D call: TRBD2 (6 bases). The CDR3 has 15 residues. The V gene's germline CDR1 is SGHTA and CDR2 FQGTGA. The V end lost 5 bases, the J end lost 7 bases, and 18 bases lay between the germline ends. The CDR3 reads CASSPERAVMNEQFF. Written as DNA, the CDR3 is TGTGCCAGCAGCCCGGAGCGGGCGGTGATGAATGAGCAGTTCTTC.

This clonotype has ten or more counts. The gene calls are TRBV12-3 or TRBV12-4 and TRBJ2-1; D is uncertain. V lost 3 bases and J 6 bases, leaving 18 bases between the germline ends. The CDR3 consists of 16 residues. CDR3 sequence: CASSFWGLTPPNEQFF. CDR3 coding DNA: TGTGCCAGCAGTTTTTGGGGATTGACTCCCCCCAATGAGCAGTTCTTC.

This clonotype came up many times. This CDR3 reads CGTGQLSSYEQYF. For the CDR3, the DNA is TGTGGAACTGGGCAGTTGAGCTCCTACGAGCAGTACTTC. The rearrangement uses TRBV28 and TRBJ2-7, with D uncertain. From germline, CDR1 is MDHEN and CDR2 SYDVKM. The CDR3 runs 13 residues.

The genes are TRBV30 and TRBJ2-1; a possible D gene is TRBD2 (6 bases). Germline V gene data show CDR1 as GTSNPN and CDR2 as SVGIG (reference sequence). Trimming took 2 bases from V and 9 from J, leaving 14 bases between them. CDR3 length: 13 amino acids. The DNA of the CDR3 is TGTGCCTGGAGTAACGGGAGAATGGGTGAGCAGTTCTTC. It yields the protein CAWSNGRMGEQFF.

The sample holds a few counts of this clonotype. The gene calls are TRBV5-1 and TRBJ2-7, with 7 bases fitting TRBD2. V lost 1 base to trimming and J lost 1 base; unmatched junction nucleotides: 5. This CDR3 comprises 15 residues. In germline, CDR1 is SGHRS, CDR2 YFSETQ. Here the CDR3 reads CASSLQGGASYEQYF. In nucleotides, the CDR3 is TGCGCCAGCAGCTTGCAGGGAGGGGCTTCCTACGAGCAGTACTTC.

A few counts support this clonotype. The CDR3 is CASSQEALAGGTDTQYF. The CDR3 nucleotides are TGTGCCAGCAGCCAAGAAGCCTTAGCGGGAGGCACAGATACGCAGTATTTT. This rearrangement joins TRBV4-2 to TRBJ2-3; 9 positions match TRBD2. The CDR3 is made up of 17 amino acids. V shed 0 bases, J shed 1 base, and the junction held 5 bases outside the gene matches. The germline V gene has CDR1 LGHNA and CDR2 YNFKEQ.

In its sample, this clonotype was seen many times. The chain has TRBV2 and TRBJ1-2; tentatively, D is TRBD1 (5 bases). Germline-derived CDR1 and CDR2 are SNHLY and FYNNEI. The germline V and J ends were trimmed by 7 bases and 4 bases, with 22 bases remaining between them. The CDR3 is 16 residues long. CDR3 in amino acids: CASTIGAGGTTYGYTF. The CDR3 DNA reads TGTGCCAGCACAATTGGGGCGGGCGGGACTACCTATGGCTACACCTTC. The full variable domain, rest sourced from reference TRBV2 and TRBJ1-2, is EPEVTQTPSHQVTQMGQEVILRCVPISNHLYFYWYRQILGQKVEFLVSFYNNEISEKSEIFDDQFSVERPDGSNFTLKIRSTKLEDSAMYFCASTIGAGGTTYGYTFGSGTRLTVV.

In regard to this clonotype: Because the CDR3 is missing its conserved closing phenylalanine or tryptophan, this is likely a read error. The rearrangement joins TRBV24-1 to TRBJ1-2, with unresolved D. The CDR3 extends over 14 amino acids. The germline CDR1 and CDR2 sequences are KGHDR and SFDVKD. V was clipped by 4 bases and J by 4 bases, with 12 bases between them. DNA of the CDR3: TGTGCCACCAGTGACAGATCTCGGGCCTATGGCTACACCCTC. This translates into CATSDRSRAYGYTL.

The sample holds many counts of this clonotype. The CDR3 DNA sequence: TGTGCCAGCAGCTCCCGGGTGGGGGGTGCAGGGGAGTACTTC. Translating gives CASSSRVGGAGEYF. V is TRBV7-8 and J is TRBJ2-5; D possibly uses TRBD1 or TRBD2 (6 bases each). Germline CDR1 reads SGHVS; CDR2 reads FQNEAQ. The V gene lost 4 bases and the J gene lost 12 bases, with 21 bases spanning the gap. The CDR3 consists of 14 residues.

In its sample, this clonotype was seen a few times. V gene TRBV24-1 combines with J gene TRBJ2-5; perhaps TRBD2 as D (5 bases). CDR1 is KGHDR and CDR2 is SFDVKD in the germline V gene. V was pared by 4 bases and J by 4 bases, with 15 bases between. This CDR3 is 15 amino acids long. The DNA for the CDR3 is TGTGCCACCAGTGACCTCCTCCAGGCGGGAGAGACCCAGTACTTC. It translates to CATSDLLQAGETQYF.

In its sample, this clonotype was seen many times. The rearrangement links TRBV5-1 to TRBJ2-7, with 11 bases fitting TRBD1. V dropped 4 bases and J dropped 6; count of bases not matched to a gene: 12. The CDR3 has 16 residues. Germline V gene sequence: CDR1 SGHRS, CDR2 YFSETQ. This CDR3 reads CASSMLFRTGGVEQYF. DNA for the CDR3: TGCGCCAGCAGCATGCTATTTCGGACAGGGGGCGTCGAGCAGTACTTC.

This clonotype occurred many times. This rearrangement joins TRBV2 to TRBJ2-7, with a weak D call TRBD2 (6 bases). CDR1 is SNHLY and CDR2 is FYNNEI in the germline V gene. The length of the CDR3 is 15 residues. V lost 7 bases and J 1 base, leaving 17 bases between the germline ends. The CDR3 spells CASMAEGGRSYEQYF. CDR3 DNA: TGTGCCAGCATGGCGGAGGGAGGTAGGTCCTACGAGCAGTACTTC.

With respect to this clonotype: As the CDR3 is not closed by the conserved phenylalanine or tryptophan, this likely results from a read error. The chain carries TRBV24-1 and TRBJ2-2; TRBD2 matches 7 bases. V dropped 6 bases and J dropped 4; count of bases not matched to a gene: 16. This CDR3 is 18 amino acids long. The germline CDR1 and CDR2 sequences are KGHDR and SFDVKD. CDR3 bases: TGTGCCACCAGTCCCTCGTGGGGAGCTAGCGGAGTCACCGGGGAGCTGTTTTCT. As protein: CATSPSWGASGVTGELFS.

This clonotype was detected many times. CDR3 sequence reads: CASTRGTSGTAGTDTQYF. CDR3 coding DNA: TGTGCCAGCACCAGAGGGACTAGCGGGACCGCGGGCACAGATACGCAGTATTTT. The chain links TRBV28 to TRBJ2-3; 13 bases agree with TRBD2. This CDR3 contains 18 residues. The V and J ends lost 7 bases and 1 base, in that order; junction bases with no gene match: 11. The germline gives CDR1 MDHEN, CDR2 SYDVKM. The full variable domain, in which reference TRBV28 and TRBJ2-3 provide the parts outside the CDR3, is DVKVTQSSRYLVKRTGEKVFLECVQDMDHENMFWYRQDPGLGLRLIYFSYDVKMKEKGDIPEGYSVSREKKERFSLILESASTNQTSMYLCASTRGTSGTAGTDTQYFGPGTRLTVL.

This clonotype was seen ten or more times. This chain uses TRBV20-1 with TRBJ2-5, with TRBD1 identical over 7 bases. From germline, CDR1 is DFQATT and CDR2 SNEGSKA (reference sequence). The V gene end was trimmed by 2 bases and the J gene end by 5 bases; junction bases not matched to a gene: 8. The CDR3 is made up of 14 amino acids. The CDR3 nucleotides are TGCAGTGCTAGACAGCAGGGGGATAGGGAGACCCAGTACTTC. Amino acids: CSARQQGDRETQYF.

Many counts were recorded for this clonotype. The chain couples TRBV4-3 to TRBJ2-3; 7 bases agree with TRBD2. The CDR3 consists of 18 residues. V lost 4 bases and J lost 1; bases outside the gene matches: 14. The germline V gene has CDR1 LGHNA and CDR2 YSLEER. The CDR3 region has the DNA TGCGCCAGCAGCCTCGATAATCCTAGCGGTTCACGCACAGATACGCAGTATTTT. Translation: CASSLDNPSGSRTDTQYF.

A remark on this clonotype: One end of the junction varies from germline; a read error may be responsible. The CDR3 coding sequence is TGTGCCAGCAGTTCAGGGGACTTTCGTAATGAAAAACTGGTTTTT. Amino acid sequence: CASSSGDFRNEKLVF. The rearrangement uses TRBV7-8 and TRBJ1-4, with D possibly being TRBD1 (6 bases). The germline V gene has CDR1 SGHVS and CDR2 FQNEAQ. This CDR3 is built from 15 residues.

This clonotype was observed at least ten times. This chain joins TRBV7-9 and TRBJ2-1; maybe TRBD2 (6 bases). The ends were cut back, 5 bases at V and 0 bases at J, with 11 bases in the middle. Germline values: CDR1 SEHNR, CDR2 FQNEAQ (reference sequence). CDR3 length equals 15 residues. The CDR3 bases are TGTGCCAGCAGCCTACTAGCAGACTCCTACAATGAGCAGTTCTTC. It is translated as CASSLLADSYNEQFF.